This T cell receptor beta chain was sequenced during a study of Ad26.COV2.S vaccination and SARS-CoV-2 variants. The length of the CDR3 is 15 residues. Germline CDR1 ENHRY, CDR2 SYGVKD. V lost 2 bases, J lost 0 bases, and 5 bases lay in between. With respect to this clone: Its matching antigen is unknown.

The study's findings and limits: There was a possibility that the TCR breadth and depth analyses underestimated total T cell responses.

Treatment given: roughly 20 received Ad26.COV2.S at low or high dose, single or two shots; five or six received placebo; per-sample allocation not given. Sampling happened 63 days after the first vaccine or placebo injection. Expression of Wuhan-strain SARS-CoV-2 spike came from the Ad26 vector that formed the vaccine. Profiled with immunoSEQ multiplex PCR; TCRdb holds only in-frame clones, not every one. The table has roughly 350,000 clones, around 89% seen once; the top ten hold 6.4%. The receptor was derived from a person aged 18-60 years who received the Ad26.COV2.S COVID-19 vaccine or a placebo. The chain employs TRBV10-3 and TRBJ1-6; tentatively, D is TRBD1 (5 bases). Sequencing used peripheral blood, obtained in a trial of Ad26.COV2.S vaccine versus placebo. The CDR3 DNA is TGTGCCATCAGTGAGGACAGCTCCTATAATTCACCCCTCCACTTT. Amino acids: CAISEDSSYNSPLHF.